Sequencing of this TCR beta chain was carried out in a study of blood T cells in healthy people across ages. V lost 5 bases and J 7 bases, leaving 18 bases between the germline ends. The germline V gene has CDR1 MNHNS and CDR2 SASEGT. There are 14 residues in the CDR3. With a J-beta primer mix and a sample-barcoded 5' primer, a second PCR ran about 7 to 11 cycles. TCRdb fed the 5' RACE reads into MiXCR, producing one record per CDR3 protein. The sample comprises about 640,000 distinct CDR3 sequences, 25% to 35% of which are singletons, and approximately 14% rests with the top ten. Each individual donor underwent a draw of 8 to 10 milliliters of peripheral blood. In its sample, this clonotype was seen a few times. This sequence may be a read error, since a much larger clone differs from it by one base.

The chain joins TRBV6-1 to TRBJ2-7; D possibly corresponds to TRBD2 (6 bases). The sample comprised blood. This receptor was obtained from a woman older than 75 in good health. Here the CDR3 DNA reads TGTGCCAGCAGTCCCGTCCGCGGGGCCAATGAGCAGTACTTC. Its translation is CASSPVRGANEQYF.